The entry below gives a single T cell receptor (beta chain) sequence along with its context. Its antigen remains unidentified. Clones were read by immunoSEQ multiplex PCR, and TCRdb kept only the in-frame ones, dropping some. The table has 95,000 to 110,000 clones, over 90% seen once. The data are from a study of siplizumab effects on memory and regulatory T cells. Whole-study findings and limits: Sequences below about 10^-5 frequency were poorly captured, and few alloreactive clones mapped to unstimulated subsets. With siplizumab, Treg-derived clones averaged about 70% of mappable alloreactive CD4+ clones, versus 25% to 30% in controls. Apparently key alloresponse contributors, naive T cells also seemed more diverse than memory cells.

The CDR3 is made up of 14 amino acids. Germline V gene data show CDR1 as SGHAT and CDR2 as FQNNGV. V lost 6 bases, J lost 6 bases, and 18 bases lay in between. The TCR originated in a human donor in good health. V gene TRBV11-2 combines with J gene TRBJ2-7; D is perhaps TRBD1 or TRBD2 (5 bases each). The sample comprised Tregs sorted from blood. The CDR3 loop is CASRPLGEWREQYF. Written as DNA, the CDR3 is TGTGCCAGCAGACCCCTAGGGGAGTGGCGCGAGCAGTACTTC. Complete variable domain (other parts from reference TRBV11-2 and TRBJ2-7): EAGVAQSPRYKIIEKRQSVAFWCNPISGHATLYWYQQILGQGPKLLIQFQNNGVVDDSQLPKDRFSAERLKGVDSTLKIQPAKLEDSAVYLCASRPLGEWREQYFGPGTRLTVT.